These T cell receptor beta chains were read from a single sample in a study of blood T cell repertoires in COVID-19. Profiled with immunoSEQ multiplex PCR; TCRdb holds only in-frame clones, not every one. The sample records 90,000 or so clones, around 86% being singletons. The material sequenced was peripheral blood. The receptors originated from a man aged 60 to 75 with COVID-19, enrolled during active disease. The CDR3 runs from the conserved cysteine through the conserved F or W. D genes are given only for firm matches. Clone size, where shown, is once, few, many, or a class for clones that have expanded.

j_call clone_size v_call d_call cdr3_nt cdr3_aa
TRBJ1-1 few TRBV7-3 NA TGTGCCAGCAGCCTCTCCGAGGGTTCCTCTGAAGCTTTCTTT CASSLSEGSSEAFF
TRBJ2-1 NA TRBV14 TRBD2 TGTGCCAGCAGCCCCTCGCCTAGCGGCTTAAAGCAGTTCTTC CASSPSPSGLKQFF
TRBJ2-7 NA TRBV28 TRBD1 TGTGCCAGCAGTCCGGGACAGGGGGCCTACGAGCAGTACTTC CASSPGQGAYEQYF
TRBJ2-5 NA TRBV15 NA TGTGCCACCAGCACCAGTGGCCGGGTGGAGACCCAGTACTTC CATSTSGRVETQYF
TRBJ2-3 NA TRBV18 TRBD2 TGTGCCAGCTCCCCAGGGACTAGCGGTTCCACAGATACGCAGTATTTT CASSPGTSGSTDTQYF
TRBJ1-1 NA TRBV6-4 NA TGTGCCAGCAGTGAAGACTTTTCGACTGAAGCTTTCTTT CASSEDFSTEAFF
TRBJ1-1 NA TRBV10-3 TRBD1 TGTGCCATCAGTTCCATTCGCCCGGACAGGCTGGACACTGAAGCTTTCTTT CAISSIRPDRLDTEAFF
TRBJ2-7 NA TRBV19 TRBD1 TGTGCCAGTACCGGGGGGACAGGGGGCATCGACGAGCAGTACTTC CASTGGTGGIDEQYF
TRBJ2-7 NA TRBV7-7 NA TGTGCCAGCAGCTTAGGGAGCTCCAACCACTACGAGCAGTACTTC CASSLGSSNHYEQYF
TRBJ2-3 NA TRBV11-3 TRBD2 TGTGCCAGCAGCTCCCAATACCGACTAGCGGGTGGGGGAGATACGCAGTATTTT CASSSQYRLAGGGDTQYF
TRBJ1-1 NA TRBV19 NA TGTGCCAGTAGTATAAGAACAGGGCAGGGGACTGAAGCTTTCTTT CASSIRTGQGTEAFF
TRBJ2-7 NA TRBV19 TRBD1 TGTGCCAGTAGTATGCCCGGTGGCAGGGGGTACGAGCAGTACTTC CASSMPGGRGYEQYF
TRBJ1-5 NA TRBV19 TRBD1 TGTGCCAGTAACCACGCCTCCGGGACAGGTAACCAGCCCCAGCATTTT CASNHASGTGNQPQHF
TRBJ1-3 NA TRBV11-3 NA TGTGCCAGCAGCCCGGAGACAGTCAGTGGAAACACCATATATTTT CASSPETVSGNTIYF
TRBJ2-5 NA TRBV12-3/TRBV12-4 NA TGTGCCAGCAGTTATACTAGCCAGGAGACCCAGTACTTC CASSYTSQETQYF
TRBJ2-5 NA TRBV28 TRBD2 TGTGCCAGCCTCAGCGGGGTGCGGGAGACCCAGTACTTC CASLSGVRETQYF
TRBJ2-7 NA TRBV5-3 TRBD1 TGTGCCAGAAGCGTACCGGGACAGGGTGCCTACGAGCAGTACTTC CARSVPGQGAYEQYF
TRBJ2-2 NA TRBV5-1 TRBD1 TGCGCCAGCAGCTCACAGGGGGCCAACACCGGGGAGCTGTTTTTT CASSSQGANTGELFF
TRBJ1-2 NA TRBV6-7 TRBD1 TGTGCCAGCAGTCTTCCGGGACAGGGAAACTATGGCTACACCTTC CASSLPGQGNYGYTF
TRBJ2-2 NA TRBV7-3 TRBD1 TGTGCCAGCAGCTCCGGGGGGACAGGGAACCGGGAGCTGTTTTTT CASSSGGTGNRELFF
TRBJ1-4 few TRBV7-2 NA TGTGCCAGCAGCTTAGGGTTACTTGAAAAACTGTTTTTT CASSLGLLEKLFF
TRBJ2-7 NA TRBV5-1 NA TGCGCCAGCAGCTCCTCCCTAGGCACCTACGAGCAGTACTTC CASSSSLGTYEQYF
TRBJ1-2 NA TRBV18 NA TGTGCCAGCTCACCACCGGGGGCGGATGGCTACACCTTC CASSPPGADGYTF
TRBJ2-5 NA TRBV19 TRBD2 TGTGCCAGTAGTATTGTCCTAGCGGGAGAAGAGACCCAGTACTTC CASSIVLAGEETQYF
TRBJ2-1 NA TRBV19 NA TGTGCCAGTAGTGGAGGGGGCCCCTACAATGAGCAGTTCTTC CASSGGGPYNEQFF
TRBJ2-7 once TRBV30 NA TGTGCCTACAACCCCAGGGAACGCCGGTACGAGCAGTACTTC CAYNPRERRYEQYF
TRBJ1-1 NA TRBV4-1 NA TGCGCCAGCAGCCAAGTGAGAGGGAACACTGAAGCTTTCTTT CASSQVRGNTEAFF
TRBJ2-1 NA TRBV12-5 NA TGTGCTAGTGGCACGGGACAATCCTACAATGAGCAGTTCTTC CASGTGQSYNEQFF
TRBJ2-5 NA TRBV3-1/TRBV3-2 TRBD1 TGTGCCAGCAGCCAAGATCCCAGGGGGCGTCAGACCCAGTACTTC CASSQDPRGRQTQYF
TRBJ1-5 NA TRBV19 TRBD1 TGTGCCAGTAGGAAACAGGGGACTAGGAATCAGCCCCAGCATTTT CASRKQGTRNQPQHF
TRBJ2-7 NA TRBV6-1 TRBD1 TGTGCCAGCAGTGGTAAATGGGGGACAGGGACCTACGAGCAGTACTTC CASSGKWGTGTYEQYF
TRBJ2-3 once TRBV4-1 NA TGCGCCAGCAGCCAAGAGGGCAGGGGAACAGATACGCAGTATTTT CASSQEGRGTDTQYF
TRBJ1-2 NA TRBV9 TRBD1 TGTGCCAGCAGCGTAGAGAAGGGACAGGGGGCGATTGGCTACACCTTC CASSVEKGQGAIGYTF
TRBJ2-3 NA TRBV12-5 NA TGTGCTAGTGGTTTGGGGACAGCCAAGGAGTCATATACGCAGTATTTT CASGLGTAKESYTQYF
TRBJ2-3 NA TRBV30 NA TGTGCCTGGAGTGCTCGGTACGTGGCGGGTTCTAGCACAGATACGCAGTATTTT CAWSARYVAGSSTDTQYF
TRBJ1-1 NA TRBV19 TRBD1 TGTGCCAGTAGTTTGGACAGGGCGGGCGGCCCTGAAGCTTTCTTT CASSLDRAGGPEAFF
TRBJ1-1 NA TRBV20-1 NA TGCAGTGCCGCGGGGAGATTTGAAGCTTTCTTT CSAAGRFEAFF
TRBJ2-5 NA TRBV5-4 NA TGTGCCAGCAGCCTAGGGACTTTCCAAGAGACCCAGTACTTC CASSLGTFQETQYF
TRBJ2-7 NA TRBV30 TRBD1 TGTGCCTGGAAATTAGACAGGGGGGACTACGAGCAGTACTTC CAWKLDRGDYEQYF
TRBJ2-1 NA TRBV3-1/TRBV3-2 TRBD2 TGTGCCAGCAGCCTACGGACTAGCGGTAGTGAGCAGTTCTTC CASSLRTSGSEQFF
TRBJ1-2 NA TRBV19 TRBD1 TGTGCCAGTCGGCCTCCTGGACAGGGGGCCGCGAATGGCTACACCTTC CASRPPGQGAANGYTF
TRBJ2-7 once TRBV11-3 TRBD1 TGTGCCAGCAGCTTAGGAGGGACAGGGGGCGAGCAGTACTTC CASSLGGTGGEQYF
TRBJ1-1 NA TRBV7-9 TRBD1 TGTGCCAGCAGCTTAGGCGACAGGGGAGTAACTGAAGCTTTCTTT CASSLGDRGVTEAFF
TRBJ2-1 NA TRBV24-1 TRBD1 TGTGCCACCAGTGATGGACAGGGGGGATGGTATGAGCAGTTCTTC CATSDGQGGWYEQFF
TRBJ1-4 NA TRBV2 NA TGTGCCAGCAGTAGGGGGGGCCCAAGTGAAAAACTGTTTTTT CASSRGGPSEKLFF
TRBJ2-7 NA TRBV29-1 TRBD1 TGCAGCGTGGGCGGGACAGGGGCCTACGAGCAGTACTTC CSVGGTGAYEQYF
TRBJ2-7 NA TRBV4-1 NA TGCGCCAGCAGCCAAGCTAGCGGACAGCTCTCCTACGAGCAGTACTTC CASSQASGQLSYEQYF
TRBJ1-1 NA TRBV7-9 NA TGTGCCAGCAGCAATCCCAGCGACAGCCTGAACACTGAAGCTTTCTTT CASSNPSDSLNTEAFF
TRBJ2-7 NA TRBV6-2/TRBV6-3 TRBD1 TGTGCCAGCAGTTACGCGGGACAGGGGCTGGACGAGCAGTACTTC CASSYAGQGLDEQYF
TRBJ1-5 NA TRBV10-3 TRBD1 TGTGCCATCAGTGAGTATGGGGACAGCCCGAATCAGCCCCAGCATTTT CAISEYGDSPNQPQHF
TRBJ2-1 once TRBV7-3 TRBD2 TGTGCCAGCAGCTTAAATCTAGCGGGGTACAATGAGCAGTTCTTC CASSLNLAGYNEQFF
TRBJ1-4 NA TRBV6-2/TRBV6-3 TRBD1 TGTGCCAGCAGTTATTACCGGGACAGGGTAAAGGAAAAACTGTTTTTT CASSYYRDRVKEKLFF
TRBJ1-4 few TRBV7-9 TRBD1 TGTGCCAGCAGCTTACTCGACGGGACAGTTAATGAAAAACTGTTTTTT CASSLLDGTVNEKLFF
TRBJ1-1 NA TRBV27 TRBD1 TGTGCCAGCAGTAAGGATACAGGGGACACTGAAGCTTTCTTT CASSKDTGDTEAFF